The 28 T cell receptor beta chains below come from one sample, sequenced in a study of blood T cell repertoires in COVID-19. The table came from immunoSEQ multiplex PCR; TCRdb's copy has only in-frame clones and leaves some out. Here the sample spans over 200,000 clones, around 90% being singletons. The specimen was peripheral blood. Source of these receptors: a human donor in a cohort sampled during active COVID-19.

V usage is TRBV12-3 or TRBV12-4 and J usage is TRBJ1-2; tentatively, D is TRBD1 (5 bases). This CDR3 has 11 residues. The germline V and J ends were trimmed by 4 bases and 8 bases, with 8 bases remaining between them. The CDR3 DNA reads as TGTGCCAGCAGTTGGGGGGTCGGCTACACCTTC. Its translation is CASSWGVGYTF.

V and J are TRBV3-1 (or the pseudogene TRBV3-2) and TRBJ2-7, with a weak D call TRBD2 (6 bases). Germline V gene sequence: CDR1 LGHDT, CDR2 YNNKEL (reference sequence). The CDR3 has 16 residues. Trimming stripped 3 bases from V and 7 bases from J, with 22 bases between. Here the CDR3 DNA reads TGTGCCAGCAGCCATACGACTAGTCCCCCGCCGGGGGAGCAGTACTTC. It codes for CASSHTTSPPPGEQYF.

CDR3 protein: CASSQAPGTSAEQYF. CDR3 coding DNA: TGTGCCAGCAGCCAAGCCCCCGGGACTTCCGCCGAGCAGTACTTC. V gene TRBV3-1 (or the pseudogene TRBV3-2) combines with J gene TRBJ2-7; D possibly corresponds to TRBD2 (6 bases). The CDR3 loop spans 15 amino acids. Per the germline V gene, CDR1 is LGHDT and CDR2 is YNNKEL (reference sequence). V lost 1 base, J lost 6 bases, and 16 bases lay in between.

The chain recombines TRBV9 with TRBJ1-6; 7 bases align to TRBD1. In germline, CDR1 is SGDLS, CDR2 YYNGEE. The CDR3 covers 17 residues. The V and J ends lost 0 bases and 11 bases, in that order; junction bases with no gene match: 14. Here the CDR3 DNA reads TGTGCCAGCAGCGTAGGTCAGACAGGGTCAGTATCGCCACCCCTCCACTTT. This sequence encodes CASSVGQTGSVSPPLHF.

J is TRBJ2-7 and V is TRBV3-1 (or the pseudogene TRBV3-2); TRBD2 matches 8 bases. Germline CDR1 is LGHDT and CDR2 is YNNKEL (reference sequence). The ends lost 0 bases at V and 1 base at J; junction bases unmatched: 8. There are 17 residues in the CDR3. The CDR3 loop is CASSQDGSSGGSYEQYF. The CDR3 DNA reads TGTGCCAGCAGCCAAGATGGGTCCAGCGGGGGATCCTACGAGCAGTACTTC.

This sequence joins TRBV6-5 and TRBJ2-6, with a weak D call TRBD2 (6 bases). V lost 7 bases to trimming and J lost 0 bases, with 7 bases between them. Per the germline V gene, CDR1 is MNHEY and CDR2 is SVGAGI. The CDR3 contains 14 residues. The CDR3 sequence: CASTGGSGANVLTF. CDR3 sequence (DNA): TGTGCCAGCACCGGGGGCTCTGGGGCCAACGTCCTGACTTTC.

The chain couples TRBV5-5 to TRBJ2-4, with 10 bases aligning to TRBD1. The CDR3 sequence is 12 residues long. V lost 7 bases and J lost 13; bases outside the gene matches: 8. Per germline, CDR1 SGHKS and CDR2 YYEKEE (reference sequence). The CDR3 DNA reads as TGTGCCAGCTGCGAGGGACAGGGGATCCAGTACTTC. Its protein is CASCEGQGIQYF.

This clone has just one count. V usage is TRBV5-6 and J usage is TRBJ2-1, with 13 bases aligning to TRBD2. J lost 0 bases, V lost 6 bases, and 9 bases had no gene match. This CDR3 has 18 residues. Germline-derived CDR1 and CDR2 are SGHDT and YYEEEE. The CDR3 DNA reads as TGTGCCAGCAAACCGGGACTAGCGGGGTATAGCTCCTACAATGAGCAGTTCTTC. Translating it yields CASKPGLAGYSSYNEQFF.

The rearrangement uses TRBV9 and TRBJ1-2, with no clear D. Germline values: CDR1 SGDLS, CDR2 YYNGEE. The CDR3 is 16 amino acids. Trimming stripped 1 base from V and 3 bases from J, with 16 bases between. CDR3 sequence: CASSVSPHGGDYGYTF. The CDR3 DNA reads as TGTGCCAGCAGCGTATCGCCCCACGGAGGAGACTATGGCTACACCTTC.

The gene calls are TRBV7-2 and TRBJ1-3; 8 nucleotides align to TRBD1. This CDR3 has 15 amino acids. Trimming took 4 bases from V and 3 from J; bases not matched to a gene: 5. The germline V gene encodes CDR1 SGHTA and CDR2 FQGNSA. The CDR3 is CASSSQGAYGNTIYF. CDR3 bases: TGTGCCAGCAGCTCTCAGGGGGCTTATGGAAACACCATATATTTT.

The V call is TRBV7-9, the J call TRBJ1-1; D is unresolved. CDR3 length: 13 amino acids. V gave up 4 bases and J gave up 0 bases, with 6 bases separating them. The germline CDR1 and CDR2 sequences are SEHNR and FQNEAQ (reference sequence). In DNA form, the CDR3 reads TGTGCCAGCAGCTGGCCGATGAACACTGAAGCTTTCTTT. Translation gives CASSWPMNTEAFF.

This clone was recorded once. The gene calls are TRBV14 and TRBJ2-3; 9 bases align to TRBD2. V lost 3 bases, J lost 1 base, and 17 bases stayed unmatched. CDR1 and CDR2 (germline): SGHDN, FVKESK. CDR3 size: 20 residues. CDR3 residues: CASSHWLAGSPLYGTDTQYF. CDR3 in DNA: TGTGCCAGCAGCCATTGGCTAGCGGGGAGCCCCCTCTATGGCACAGATACGCAGTATTTT.

The chain links TRBV21-1 to TRBJ2-7; the DNA was not used to check the table's D call, TRBD2. TRBV21-1 is a recognized pseudogene. This CDR3 is built from 17 residues. In nucleotides, the CDR3 is TGTGCCAGCAGCAAAGATACTAGCGGGAGTCTTGCCTACGAGCAGTACTTC. Residues: CASSKDTSGSLAYEQYF.

The chain joins TRBV2 to TRBJ2-6; no clear D. The CDR3 runs to 17 residues. From germline, CDR1 is SNHLY and CDR2 FYNNEI. The ends were cut back, 4 bases at V and 4 bases at J, with 17 bases in the middle. The CDR3 loop is CASSGVDRAGGANVLTF. The DNA for the CDR3 is TGTGCCAGCAGTGGAGTCGACCGAGCAGGAGGGGCCAACGTCCTGACTTTC. Full variable domain (remainder filled in from reference TRBV2 and TRBJ2-6): EPEVTQTPSHQVTQMGQEVILRCVPISNHLYFYWYRQILGQKVEFLVSFYNNEISEKSEIFDDQFSVERPDGSNFTLKIRSTKLEDSAMYFCASSGVDRAGGANVLTFGAGSRLTVL.

The chain joins TRBV28 to TRBJ2-7; 11 bases agree with TRBD2. J lost 7 bases, V lost 5 bases, and 10 bases had no gene match. Germline-derived CDR1 and CDR2 are MDHEN and SYDVKM. CDR3 length: 15 amino acids. The CDR3 bases are TGTGCCAGCAGTACTATTAGCGGGAGGGTGGAGGAGCAGTACTTC. As protein: CASSTISGRVEEQYF.

This rearrangement joins TRBV5-1 to TRBJ1-1; D is perhaps TRBD1 (6 bases). CDR3 length: 13 residues. V was clipped by 2 bases and J by 3 bases, with 8 bases between them. Germline loops: CDR1 SGHRS, CDR2 YFSETQ. The CDR3 is CASSLQGYTEAFF. DNA of the CDR3: TGCGCCAGCAGCTTACAGGGTTACACTGAAGCTTTCTTT.

The rearrangement joins TRBV18 to TRBJ2-6; 9 bases are shared with TRBD1. The CDR3 extends over 17 amino acids. Germline loops: CDR1 KGHSH, CDR2 LQKENI. The ends lost 2 bases at V and 6 bases at J; junction bases unmatched: 8. The DNA for the CDR3 is TGTGCCAGCTCACCAGCGACAGGGGGGAATTCGGCCAACGTCCTGACTTTC. This codes for CASSPATGGNSANVLTF. Based on the CDR3 plus reference TRBV18 and TRBJ2-6, the full variable domain is NAGVMQNPRHLVRRRGQEARLRCSPMKGHSHVYWYRQLPEEGLKFMVYLQKENIIDESGMPKERFSAEFPKEGPSILRIQQVVRGDSAAYFCASSPATGGNSANVLTFGAGSRLTVL.

The V call is TRBV5-3, the J call TRBJ1-1; the match to TRBD1 covers 8 bases. TRBV5-3 is treated as an ORF (open reading frame) with a function not yet certain. The CDR3 spans 14 residues. With 5 bases clipped from V and 3 bases from J, the junction kept 6 bases outside the gene matches. CDR3: CARSPGGKDTEAFF. The CDR3 DNA is TGTGCCAGAAGTCCAGGGGGCAAGGACACTGAAGCTTTCTTT.

The chain links TRBV3-1 (or the pseudogene TRBV3-2) to TRBJ2-1; TRBD2 matches at 7 bases. The CDR3 contains 16 residues. The V and J ends lost 4 bases and 8 bases, in that order; junction bases with no gene match: 14. Germline lookup yields CDR1 LGHDT and CDR2 YNNKEL (reference sequence). CDR3 amino acids: CASSLMREGRGDEQFF. CDR3 nucleotide sequence: TGTGCCAGCAGCCTAATGAGGGAGGGCCGGGGGGATGAGCAGTTCTTC.

The rearrangement links TRBV7-8 to TRBJ2-3, with 10 bases fitting TRBD2. Germline CDR1 SGHVS, CDR2 FQNEAQ. J lost 2 bases, V lost 5 bases, and 7 bases had no gene match. CDR3 length: 16 residues. The CDR3 coding sequence is TGTGCCAGCAGCGGGAGGACTAGCGGCATCACAGATACGCAGTATTTT. Its protein is CASSGRTSGITDTQYF.

The J gene is TRBJ2-7, the V gene TRBV2; tentatively, D is TRBD1 (6 bases). The CDR3 consists of 12 residues. The germline V and J ends were trimmed by 4 bases and 3 bases, with 7 bases remaining between them. Germline V gene lookup returns CDR1 SNHLY and CDR2 FYNNEI. This chain's CDR3 is CASSADSYEQYF. DNA for the CDR3: TGTGCCAGCAGTGCGGACAGCTACGAGCAGTACTTC.

V gene TRBV2 combines with J gene TRBJ2-7; weak D call: TRBD1 (6 bases). Germline CDR1 SNHLY, CDR2 FYNNEI. With 5 bases removed from V and 2 bases from J, the gap between germline ends came to 10 bases. This CDR3 comprises 13 residues. Here the CDR3 DNA reads TGTGCCAGCAGTCCCGACAGGACCTACGAGCAGTACTTC. This encodes CASSPDRTYEQYF.

The chain has TRBV5-1 and TRBJ2-3; possibly TRBD1 for D (5 bases). Between the trimmed V and J ends, which lost 4 bases and 3 bases, there was a span of 12 bases. Per the germline V gene, CDR1 is SGHRS and CDR2 is YFSETQ. There are 14 residues in the CDR3. CDR3 bases: TGCGCCAGCAGCCCGCCTGGGGCTACAGATACGCAGTATTTT. As protein: CASSPPGATDTQYF.

The sample holds one count of this clone. The rearrangement uses TRBV18 and TRBJ2-2, with TRBD2 matching 8 bases. In germline, CDR1 is KGHSH, CDR2 LQKENI. The CDR3 sequence is 15 residues long. V dropped 3 bases and J dropped 3; count of bases not matched to a gene: 3. The CDR3 region is CASSPSGGDTGELFF. CDR3 sequence (DNA): TGTGCCAGCTCACCTTCCGGGGGGGACACCGGGGAGCTGTTTTTT.

This chain connects TRBV5-4 to TRBJ2-7; 12 nucleotides match TRBD2. V shed 3 bases and J 6 bases; nucleotides not matched to a gene: 7. The germline gives CDR1 SGHNT, CDR2 YYREEE (reference sequence). This CDR3 spans 15 amino acids. In DNA, the CDR3 is TGTGCCAGCAGCTATGGACTAGCGGGAATGGTCGAGCAGTACTTC. Residues: CASSYGLAGMVEQYF.

The chain carries TRBV4-1 and TRBJ2-7; 10 bases fit TRBD2. The CDR3 extends over 16 amino acids. Germline V CDR1 and CDR2: MGHRA, YSYEKL. The junction had 4 bases not matched to a gene; V was cut back by 0 bases and J by 2 bases. The CDR3 DNA is TGCGCCAGCAGCCAAGATAGAAGCGGGGGGGCCTACGAGCAGTACTTC. Translating it yields CASSQDRSGGAYEQYF.

This rearrangement joins TRBV6-5 to TRBJ2-1, with 7 positions matching TRBD1. V lost 6 bases and J lost 7; bases outside the gene matches: 9. This CDR3 spans 14 amino acids. The germline V gene has CDR1 MNHEY and CDR2 SVGAGI. The CDR3 DNA sequence: TGTGCCAGCAGGGTAGACCCGACAGGGAATGAGCAGTTCTTC. Its translation: CASRVDPTGNEQFF.

V and J are TRBV7-9 and TRBJ2-5; TRBD2 might be the D (6 bases). Trimming removed 3 bases at V and 3 bases at J, with 8 bases between. In germline, CDR1 is SEHNR, CDR2 FQNEAQ (reference sequence). This CDR3 region has 13 residues. CDR3 sequence reads: CASSFGGEETQYF. Written as DNA, the CDR3 is TGTGCCAGCAGCTTCGGGGGAGAAGAGACCCAGTACTTC.